This T cell receptor beta chain is from a study of cytomegalovirus exposure and HLA in healthy donors. Study results and limitations: Prior analysis indicated that the majority of TCR beta V segments exhibited productivity approximately 90% or approximately 30% of the time.

V was pared by 4 bases and J by 0 bases, with 1 base of the junction left unmatched. CDR1 is MGHDK and CDR2 is SYGVNS in the germline V gene. CDR3 length: 14 amino acids. This PCR relied on a set of 60 Vbeta primers and 13 Jbeta primers. Only in-frame clones appear in the TCRdb table, and some are missing; sequencing was by immunoSEQ multiplex PCR. The table lists roughly 290,000 clones, around nine tenths of them singletons, with approximately 2.4% in the top ten. A word on this clone: Antigen unknown.

The receptor was derived from a woman aged 18-29 years in good health and CMV-seronegative. Sequencing was carried out using PBMCs. This chain joins TRBV25-1 and TRBJ1-1, with 8 positions matching TRBD1. The DNA for the CDR3 is TGTGCCAGCAGTGCGGACAGGGTGAACACTGAAGCTTTCTTT. Its protein product is CASSADRVNTEAFF.